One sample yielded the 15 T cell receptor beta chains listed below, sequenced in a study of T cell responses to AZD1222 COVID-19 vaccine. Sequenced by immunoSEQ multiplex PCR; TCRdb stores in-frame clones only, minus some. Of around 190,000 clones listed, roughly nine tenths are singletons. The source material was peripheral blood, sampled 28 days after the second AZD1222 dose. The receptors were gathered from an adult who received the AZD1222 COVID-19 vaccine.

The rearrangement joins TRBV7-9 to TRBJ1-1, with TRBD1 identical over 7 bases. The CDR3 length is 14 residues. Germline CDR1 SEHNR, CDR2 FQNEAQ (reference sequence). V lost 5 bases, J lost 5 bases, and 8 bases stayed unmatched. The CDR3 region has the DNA TGTGCCAGCAGCCAAAGACAGGGTAATACTGAAGCTTTCTTT. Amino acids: CASSQRQGNTEAFF.

The CDR3 sequence: CASSLRGPTDNSPLHF. The CDR3 region has the DNA TGTGCCAGCAGCTTACGGGGCCCCACCGATAATTCACCCCTCCACTTT. The chain employs TRBV7-8 and TRBJ1-6; D possibly corresponds to TRBD1 (5 bases). CDR1 is SGHVS and CDR2 is FQNEAQ in the germline V gene. V lost 2 bases and J 5 bases, leaving 13 bases between the germline ends. This CDR3 is built from 16 residues. Using reference TRBV7-8 and TRBJ1-6 for the parts outside the CDR3, the full variable domain is GAGVSQSPRYKVAKRGQDVALRCDPISGHVSLFWYQQALGQGPEFLTYFQNEAQLDKSGLPSDRFFAERPEGSVSTLKIQRTQQEDSAVYLCASSLRGPTDNSPLHFGNGTRLTVT.

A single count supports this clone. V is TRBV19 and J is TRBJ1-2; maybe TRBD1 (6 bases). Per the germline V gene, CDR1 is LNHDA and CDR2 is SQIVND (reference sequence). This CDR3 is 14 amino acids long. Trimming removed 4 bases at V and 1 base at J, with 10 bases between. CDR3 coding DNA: TGTGCCAGTAGTAGGACAGTAGTTAACTATGGCTACACCTTC. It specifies CASSRTVVNYGYTF.

CDR3 nucleotide sequence: TGTGCCACCAGCAGAGGACGGGGGGGCGGAGTAGAGACCCAGTACTTC. Translated, it gives CATSRGRGGGVETQYF. The chain joins TRBV15 to TRBJ2-5; 8 bases fit TRBD2. The ends lost 1 base at V and 4 bases at J; junction bases unmatched: 8. This CDR3 has 16 amino acids. Germline V gives CDR1 LNHNV, CDR2 YYDKDF (reference sequence).

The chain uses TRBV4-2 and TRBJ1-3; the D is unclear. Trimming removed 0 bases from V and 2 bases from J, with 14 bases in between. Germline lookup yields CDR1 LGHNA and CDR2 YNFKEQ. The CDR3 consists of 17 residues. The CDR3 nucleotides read TGTGCCAGCAGCCAAGACCCGAATCCGGACCCTGGAAACACCATATATTTT. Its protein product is CASSQDPNPDPGNTIYF.

The CDR3: CASSRTVVEKLFF. DNA for the CDR3: TGTGCCAGCAGCAGGACGGTCGTGGAAAAACTGTTTTTT. This sequence joins TRBV12-3 or TRBV12-4 and TRBJ1-4; no reliable D call. The germline V and J ends were trimmed by 6 bases and 8 bases, with 13 bases remaining between them. The CDR3 is made up of 13 amino acids.

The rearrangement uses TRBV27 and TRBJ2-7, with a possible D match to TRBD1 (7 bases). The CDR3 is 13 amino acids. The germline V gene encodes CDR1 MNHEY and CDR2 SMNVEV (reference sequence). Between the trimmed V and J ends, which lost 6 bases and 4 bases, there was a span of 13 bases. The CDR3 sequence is CASSPAGGYEQYF. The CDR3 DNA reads TGTGCCAGCAGCCCCGCAGGGGGGTACGAGCAGTACTTC.

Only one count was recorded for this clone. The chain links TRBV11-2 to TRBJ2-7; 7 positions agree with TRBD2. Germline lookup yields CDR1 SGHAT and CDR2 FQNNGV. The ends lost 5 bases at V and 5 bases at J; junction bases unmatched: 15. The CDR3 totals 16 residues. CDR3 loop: CASSTRRGRPFHEQYF. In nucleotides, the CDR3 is TGTGCCAGCAGCACCCGACGCGGGAGACCTTTCCACGAGCAGTACTTC.

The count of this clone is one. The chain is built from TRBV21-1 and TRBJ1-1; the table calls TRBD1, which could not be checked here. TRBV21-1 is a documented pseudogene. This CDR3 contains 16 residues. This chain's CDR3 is CASNFRDRDMNTEAFF. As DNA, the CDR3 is TGTGCCAGCAACTTCCGGGACAGGGATATGAACACTGAAGCTTTCTTT.

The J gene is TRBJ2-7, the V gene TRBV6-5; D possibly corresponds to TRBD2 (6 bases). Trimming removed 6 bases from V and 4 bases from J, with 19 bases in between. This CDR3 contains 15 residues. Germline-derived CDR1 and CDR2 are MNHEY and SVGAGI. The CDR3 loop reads CASSSGGADDYEQYF. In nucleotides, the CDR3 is TGTGCCAGCAGCTCCGGAGGGGCCGACGATTACGAGCAGTACTTC.

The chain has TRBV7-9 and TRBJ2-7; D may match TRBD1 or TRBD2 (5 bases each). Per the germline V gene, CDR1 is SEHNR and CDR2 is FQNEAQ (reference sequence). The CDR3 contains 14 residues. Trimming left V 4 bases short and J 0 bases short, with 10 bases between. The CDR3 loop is CASSSGTFSYEQYF. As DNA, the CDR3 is TGTGCCAGCAGCTCAGGGACGTTCTCCTACGAGCAGTACTTC.

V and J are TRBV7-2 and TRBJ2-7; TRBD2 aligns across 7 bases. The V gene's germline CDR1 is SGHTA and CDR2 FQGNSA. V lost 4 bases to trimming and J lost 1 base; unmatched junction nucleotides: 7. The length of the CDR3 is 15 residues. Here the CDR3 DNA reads TGTGCCAGCAGCTCCCCTGGCGGGAGATCCTACGAGCAGTACTTC. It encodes CASSSPGGRSYEQYF.

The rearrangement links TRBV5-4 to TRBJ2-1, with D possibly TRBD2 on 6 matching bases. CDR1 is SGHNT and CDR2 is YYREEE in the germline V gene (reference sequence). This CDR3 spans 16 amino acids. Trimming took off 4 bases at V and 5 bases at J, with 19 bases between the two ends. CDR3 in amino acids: CASSLLLMGEDNEQFF. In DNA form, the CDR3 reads TGTGCCAGCAGCCTCCTCCTCATGGGGGAGGACAATGAGCAGTTCTTC.

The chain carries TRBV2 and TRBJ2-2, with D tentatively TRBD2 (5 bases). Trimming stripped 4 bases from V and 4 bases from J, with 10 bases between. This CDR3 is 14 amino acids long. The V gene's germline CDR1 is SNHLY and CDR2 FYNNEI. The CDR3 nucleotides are TGTGCCAGCAGTGGAGGGATCGTCACCGGGGAGCTGTTTTTT. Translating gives CASSGGIVTGELFF.

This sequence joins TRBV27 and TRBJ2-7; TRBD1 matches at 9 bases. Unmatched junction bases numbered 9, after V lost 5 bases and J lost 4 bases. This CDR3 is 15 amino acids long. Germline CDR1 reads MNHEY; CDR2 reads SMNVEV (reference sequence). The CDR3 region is CASSTGTGIVYEQYF. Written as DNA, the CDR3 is TGTGCCAGCAGTACCGGGACAGGGATTGTATACGAGCAGTACTTC.